One and the same sample provided the 9 T cell receptor beta chains below, sequenced in a study of T cells in localized non-small cell lung cancer. Clones were read by immunoSEQ multiplex PCR, and TCRdb kept only the in-frame ones, dropping some. Seen here are around 41,000 clones, 88% observed once, and the top ten hold about 2.8%. Sequencing was performed on peripheral blood, taken before any cancer treatment. Source of these receptors: a female donor of 60 years or more with stage I squamous cell lung carcinoma.

The rearrangement links TRBV4-3 to TRBJ1-2; possible D gene TRBD1, 6 bases. The V end lost 0 bases, the J end lost 8 bases, and 19 bases lay between the germline ends. CDR1 is LGHNA, CDR2 YSLEER, per germline. CDR3 length: 16 residues. The CDR3 nucleotides are TGCGCCAGCAGCCAAGATGGGGGGCGCACCCTGGGGGGCTACACCTTC. As protein: CASSQDGGRTLGGYTF.

V is TRBV9 and J is TRBJ2-2, with D possibly TRBD1 on 6 matching bases. Germline CDR1 is SGDLS and CDR2 is YYNGEE. The V and J ends lost 1 base and 7 bases respectively, with 17 bases between them. CDR3 length equals 16 residues. CDR3 amino acids: CASSVTDDHRDGELFF. Written as DNA, the CDR3 is TGTGCCAGCAGCGTAACGGATGATCACAGGGACGGGGAGCTGTTTTTT. The variable domain in full, completed from reference TRBV9 and TRBJ2-2, reads DSGVTQTPKHLITATGQRVTLRCSPRSGDLSVYWYQQSLDQGLQFLIQYYNGEERAKGNILERFSAQQFPDLHSELNLSSLELGDSALYFCASSVTDDHRDGELFFGEGSRLTVL.

The chain uses TRBV5-1 and TRBJ2-3; TRBD2 agrees at 9 bases. Trimming cost V 0 bases and J 2 bases; bases outside gene matches: 7. The CDR3 extends over 17 amino acids. Germline CDR1 reads SGHRS; CDR2 reads YFSETQ. DNA of the CDR3: TGCGCCAGCAGCTTGGCCCTCAGCGGGAGGCTCACAGATACGCAGTATTTT. Protein product: CASSLALSGRLTDTQYF.

The V and J genes are TRBV25-1 and TRBJ2-7; D is possibly TRBD2 (5 bases). The CDR3 has 14 amino acids. Germline V gene data show CDR1 as MGHDK and CDR2 as SYGVNS. The ends were cut back, 3 bases at V and 5 bases at J, with 14 bases in the middle. The CDR3 is CASSDSGIAHEQYF. The CDR3 DNA is TGTGCCAGCAGTGACTCGGGGATCGCCCACGAGCAGTACTTC.

CDR3: CASSLAPLGGNYEQYF. For the CDR3, the DNA is TGTGCCAGCAGCTTAGCTCCTCTAGGGGGAAACTACGAGCAGTACTTC. The V and J genes are TRBV7-8 and TRBJ2-7; the D gene is possibly TRBD1 (6 bases). The CDR3 is 16 residues long. Trimming shortened V by 0 bases and J by 3 bases, and 15 bases separated the two germline ends. Germline-derived CDR1 and CDR2 are SGHVS and FQNEAQ.

V is TRBV5-1 and J is TRBJ2-5; 7 bases are shared with TRBD1. V shed 4 bases and J 5 bases; nucleotides not matched to a gene: 2. Per the germline V gene, CDR1 is SGHRS and CDR2 is YFSETQ. The CDR3 is 12 amino acids. The CDR3 spells CASSARGETQYF. The CDR3 nucleotides read TGCGCCAGCAGCGCCAGGGGGGAGACCCAGTACTTC. The variable domain in full, with the rest retrieved from reference TRBV5-1 and TRBJ2-5, is KAGVTQTPRYLIKTRGQQVTLSCSPISGHRSVSWYQQTPGQGLQFLFEYFSETQRNKGNFPGRFSGRQFSNSRSEMNVSTLELGDSALYLCASSARGETQYFGPGTRLLVL.

The rearrangement uses TRBV7-3 and TRBJ2-5, with 10 bases lining up with TRBD2. Trimming cost V 5 bases and J 5 bases; bases outside gene matches: 5. This CDR3 is built from 14 residues. Germline V CDR1 and CDR2: SGHTA, FQGTGA. For the CDR3, the DNA is TGTGCCAGCAGCCTTAGCGGGAGGCGTGAGACCCAGTACTTC. Amino acids: CASSLSGRRETQYF.

This clone was observed once. V gene TRBV6-5 combines with J gene TRBJ2-6; D is unresolved. This CDR3 has 14 residues. The germline V gene encodes CDR1 MNHEY and CDR2 SVGAGI. With 1 base removed from V and 4 bases from J, the gap between germline ends came to 5 bases. CDR3 nucleotide sequence: TGTGCCAGCAGTTACTTAGGGGGGGCCAACGTCCTGACTTTC. Protein sequence: CASSYLGGANVLTF.

CDR3 region: CASSLRTSYEQYF. CDR3 bases: TGTGCCAGCTCCCTCAGGACATCCTACGAGCAGTACTTC. The V gene is TRBV18, the J gene TRBJ2-7; maybe TRBD1 (5 bases). With 6 bases removed from V and 1 base from J, the gap between germline ends came to 10 bases. Germline CDR1 KGHSH, CDR2 LQKENI. This CDR3 spans 13 amino acids.